This passage covers 10 T cell receptor beta chains from one sample sequenced in a study of Ad26.COV2.S vaccination and SARS-CoV-2 variants. Treatment defined: around 19 received Ad26.COV2.S at low or high dose, single or two shots; about five received placebo; per-sample allocation not given. Following the first vaccine or placebo injection, samples were taken on day 63. Produced via immunoSEQ multiplex PCR; TCRdb's table is partial and in-frame only. The sample lists around 350,000 clones, about 85% occurring once. Source: peripheral blood, taken in a trial of Ad26.COV2.S vaccine versus placebo. The receptors originated from a person between 18 and 59 years old who received the Ad26.COV2.S COVID-19 vaccine or a placebo.

This sequence joins TRBV19 and TRBJ1-6; D remains ambiguous. CDR3 length: 14 residues. The V gene lost 1 base and the J gene lost 8 bases, with 9 bases spanning the gap. Germline CDR1 LNHDA, CDR2 SQIVND (reference sequence). The CDR3, as DNA: TGTGCCAGTAGTATAGTGGAAGGCCATTCACCCCTCCACTTT. It encodes CASSIVEGHSPLHF.

About this clone itself: The junction departs from the called germline gene at one end, perhaps through a read error. The chain recombines TRBV12-3 or TRBV12-4 with TRBJ1-5; no reliable D call. The CDR3 is made up of 12 amino acids. In nucleotides, the CDR3 is TGTGCCAGCAGTTCGCGTGTAGGGCGATTTATTTTT. This encodes CASSSRVGRFIF.

J is TRBJ2-1 and V is TRBV7-2; 9 bases agree with TRBD1. The germline gives CDR1 SGHTA, CDR2 FQGNSA. CDR3 length equals 16 residues. V was clipped by 2 bases and J by 2 bases; unmatched bases: 4. The CDR3 sequence: CASSLQDRGTYNEQFF. In DNA, the CDR3 is TGTGCCAGCAGCTTACAGGACAGGGGAACCTACAATGAGCAGTTCTTC.

V and J are TRBV6-2 or TRBV6-3 and TRBJ2-1, with 9 nucleotides matching TRBD2. V was clipped by 0 bases and J by 8 bases; unmatched bases: 11. Germline V CDR1 and CDR2: MNHEY, SVGEGT. The CDR3 is 17 amino acids. The chain's CDR3 is CASSYSPGTSWRDEQFF. Here the CDR3 DNA reads TGTGCCAGCAGTTACTCGCCCGGGACTAGCTGGCGGGATGAGCAGTTCTTC.

The chain is built from TRBV7-2 and TRBJ2-3; D possibly corresponds to TRBD1 (5 bases). Germline V gene lookup returns CDR1 SGHTA and CDR2 FQGNSA. V shed 0 bases and J shed 1 base, with 17 bases lying between them. CDR3 length equals 18 residues. Here the CDR3 DNA reads TGTGCCAGCAGCTTAGCGTTCTCCTGGGGCTCTGGCACAGATACGCAGTATTTT. Amino acid sequence: CASSLAFSWGSGTDTQYF.

The rearrangement uses TRBV28 and TRBJ1-2; 7 bases map to TRBD1. CDR3 length: 16 residues. Germline CDR1 MDHEN, CDR2 SYDVKM. V dropped 4 bases and J dropped 4; count of bases not matched to a gene: 12. The CDR3 DNA sequence: TGTGCCAGCAGTTCCCAGGGGGGGGCGCGCGGCTATGGCTACACCTTC. Its translation is CASSSQGGARGYGYTF.

The chain carries TRBV27 and TRBJ1-2; possibly TRBD1 for D (6 bases). The length of the CDR3 is 15 residues. Germline V gives CDR1 MNHEY, CDR2 SMNVEV (reference sequence). With 0 bases removed from V and 4 bases from J, the gap between germline ends came to 12 bases. This chain's CDR3 is CASSLSQGQVYGYTF. As DNA, the CDR3 is TGTGCCAGCAGTTTATCTCAGGGGCAAGTCTATGGCTACACCTTC.

For the CDR3, the DNA is TGTGCCTGGAGTGTAAGGACAGGGGTGGATCAGCCCCAGCATTTT. Its translation: CAWSVRTGVDQPQHF. The chain joins TRBV30 to TRBJ1-5, with 9 bases matching TRBD1. The V gene's germline CDR1 is GTSNPN and CDR2 SVGIG (reference sequence). J lost 5 bases, V lost 0 bases, and 5 bases had no gene match. The CDR3 has 15 amino acids.

The chain combines TRBV27 with TRBJ2-2, with D possibly matching TRBD1 (8 bases). V dropped 2 bases and J dropped 3 bases, with 34 bases sitting between them. In germline, CDR1 is MNHEY, CDR2 SMNVEV (reference sequence). This CDR3 spans 23 amino acids. The CDR3 sequence: CASSLGAGGFGGSLYGDTGELFF. CDR3 nucleotides: TGTGCCAGCAGTTTAGGGGCAGGGGGCTTTGGCGGGAGTCTTTATGGGGACACCGGGGAGCTGTTTTTT.

The V gene is TRBV27, the J gene TRBJ2-1, with TRBD2 identical over 9 bases. The CDR3 spans 15 residues. Germline V CDR1 and CDR2: MNHEY, SMNVEV (reference sequence). V was pared by 6 bases and J by 1 base, with 4 bases of the junction left unmatched. CDR3 nucleotides: TGTGCCAGCAGCTTGACTAGCGGATCCTACAATGAGCAGTTCTTC. It yields the protein CASSLTSGSYNEQFF.